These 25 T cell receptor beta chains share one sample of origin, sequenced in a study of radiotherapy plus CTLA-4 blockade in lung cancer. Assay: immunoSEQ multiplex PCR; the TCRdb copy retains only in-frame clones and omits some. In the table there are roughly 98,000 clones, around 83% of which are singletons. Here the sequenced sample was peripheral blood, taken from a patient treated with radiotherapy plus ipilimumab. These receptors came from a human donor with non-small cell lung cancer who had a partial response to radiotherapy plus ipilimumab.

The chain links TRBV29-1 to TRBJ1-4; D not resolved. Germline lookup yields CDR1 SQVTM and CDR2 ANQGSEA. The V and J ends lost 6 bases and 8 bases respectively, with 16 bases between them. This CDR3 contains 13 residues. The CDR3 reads CSVTRGTGEKLFF. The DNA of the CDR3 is TGCAGCGTCACCCGAGGAACGGGGGAAAAACTGTTTTTT.

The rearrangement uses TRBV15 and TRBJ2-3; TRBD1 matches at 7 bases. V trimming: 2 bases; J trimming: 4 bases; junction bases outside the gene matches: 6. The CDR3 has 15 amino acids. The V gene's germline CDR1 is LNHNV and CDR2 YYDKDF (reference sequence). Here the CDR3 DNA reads TGTGCCACCAGCAGAAACAGGGGTTCCGCAGATACGCAGTATTTT. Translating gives CATSRNRGSADTQYF. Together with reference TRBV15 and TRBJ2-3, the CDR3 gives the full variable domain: DAMVIQNPRYQVTQFGKPVTLSCSQTLNHNVMYWYQQKSSQAPKLLFHYYDKDFNNEADTPDNFQSRRPNTSFCFLDIRSPGLGDTAMYLCATSRNRGSADTQYFGPGTRLTVL.

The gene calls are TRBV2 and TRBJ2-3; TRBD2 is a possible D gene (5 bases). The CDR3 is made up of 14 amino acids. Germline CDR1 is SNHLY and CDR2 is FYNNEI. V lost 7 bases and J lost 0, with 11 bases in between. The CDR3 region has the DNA TGTGCCAGCAATAGAGCGGCTAGCACAGATACGCAGTATTTT. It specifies CASNRAASTDTQYF.

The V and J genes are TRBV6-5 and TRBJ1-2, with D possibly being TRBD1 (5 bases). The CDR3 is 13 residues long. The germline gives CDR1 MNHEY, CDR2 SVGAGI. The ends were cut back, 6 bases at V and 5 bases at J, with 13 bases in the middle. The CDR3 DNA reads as TGTGCCAGCAGACCCAGGGTTGGGTATGGCTACACCTTC. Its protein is CASRPRVGYGYTF.

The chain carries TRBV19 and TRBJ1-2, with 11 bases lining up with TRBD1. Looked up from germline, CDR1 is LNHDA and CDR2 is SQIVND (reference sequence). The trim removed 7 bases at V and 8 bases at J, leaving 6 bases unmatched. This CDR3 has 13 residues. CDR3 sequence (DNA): TGTGCCAGTACCCTGGACAGGGGGCAGGGCTACACCTTC. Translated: CASTLDRGQGYTF.

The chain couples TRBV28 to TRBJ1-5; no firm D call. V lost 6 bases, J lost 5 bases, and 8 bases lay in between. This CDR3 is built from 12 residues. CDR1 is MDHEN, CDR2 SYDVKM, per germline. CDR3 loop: CASRSSDQPQHF. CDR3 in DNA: TGTGCCAGCAGATCCAGTGATCAGCCCCAGCATTTT.

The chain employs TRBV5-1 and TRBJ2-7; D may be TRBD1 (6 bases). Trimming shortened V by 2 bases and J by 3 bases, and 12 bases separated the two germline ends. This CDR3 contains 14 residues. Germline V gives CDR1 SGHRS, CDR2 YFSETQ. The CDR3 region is CASSFRGSDYEQYF. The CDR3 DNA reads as TGCGCCAGCAGCTTCAGGGGTTCGGACTACGAGCAGTACTTC.

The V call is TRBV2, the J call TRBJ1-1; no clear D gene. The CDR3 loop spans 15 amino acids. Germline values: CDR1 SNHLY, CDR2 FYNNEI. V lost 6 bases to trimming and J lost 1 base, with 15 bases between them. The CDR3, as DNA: TGTGCCAGCAGGGAACCCCGAGGATCGAACACTGAAGCTTTCTTT. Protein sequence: CASREPRGSNTEAFF.

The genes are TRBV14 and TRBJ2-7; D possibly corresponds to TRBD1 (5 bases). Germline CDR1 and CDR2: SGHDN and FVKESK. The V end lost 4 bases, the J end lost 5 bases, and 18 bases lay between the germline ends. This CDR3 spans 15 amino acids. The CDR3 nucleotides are TGTGCCAGCAGCCCTCTGGCAGGGCGGTCCGACGAGCAGTACTTC. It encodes CASSPLAGRSDEQYF.

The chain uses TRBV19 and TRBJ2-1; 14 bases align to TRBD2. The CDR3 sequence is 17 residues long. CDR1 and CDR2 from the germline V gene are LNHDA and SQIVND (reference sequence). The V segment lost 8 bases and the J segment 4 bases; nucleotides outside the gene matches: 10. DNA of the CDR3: TGTGCCAGTTTCCCGACTAGCGGGAGGGCCGGGTACAATGAGCAGTTCTTC. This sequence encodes CASFPTSGRAGYNEQFF.

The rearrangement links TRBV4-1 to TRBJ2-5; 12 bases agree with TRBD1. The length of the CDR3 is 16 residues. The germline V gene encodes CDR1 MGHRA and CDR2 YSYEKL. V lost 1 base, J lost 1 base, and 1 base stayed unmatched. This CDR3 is CASSQGDRGPQETQYF. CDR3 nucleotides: TGCGCCAGCAGCCAAGGGGACAGGGGGCCCCAAGAGACCCAGTACTTC.

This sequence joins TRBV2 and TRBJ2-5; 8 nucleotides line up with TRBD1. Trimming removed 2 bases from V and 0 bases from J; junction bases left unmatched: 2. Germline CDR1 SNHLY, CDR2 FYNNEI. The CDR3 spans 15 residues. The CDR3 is CASSENRGYQETQYF. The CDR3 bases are TGTGCCAGCAGTGAAAACAGGGGGTACCAAGAGACCCAGTACTTC.

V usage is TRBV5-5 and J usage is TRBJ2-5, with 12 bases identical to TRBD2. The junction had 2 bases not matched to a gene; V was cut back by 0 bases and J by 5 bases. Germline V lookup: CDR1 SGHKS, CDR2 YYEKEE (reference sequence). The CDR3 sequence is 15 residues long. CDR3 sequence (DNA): TGTGCCAGCAGCTTGGGAGGGACTAGCGGGGAGACCCAGTACTTC. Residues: CASSLGGTSGETQYF.

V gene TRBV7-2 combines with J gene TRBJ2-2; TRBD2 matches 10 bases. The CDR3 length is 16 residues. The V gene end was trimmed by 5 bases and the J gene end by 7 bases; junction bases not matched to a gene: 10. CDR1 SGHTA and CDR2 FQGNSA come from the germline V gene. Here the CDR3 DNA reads TGTGCCAGCAGCCTGCGGCTAGCGGGAGTAAGCGGGGAGCTGTTTTTT. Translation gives CASSLRLAGVSGELFF.

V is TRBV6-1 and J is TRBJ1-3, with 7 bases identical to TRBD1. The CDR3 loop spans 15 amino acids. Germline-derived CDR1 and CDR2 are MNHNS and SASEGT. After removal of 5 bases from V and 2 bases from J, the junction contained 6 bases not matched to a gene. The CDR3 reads CASSLGQQAGNTIYF. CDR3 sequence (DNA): TGTGCCAGCAGTCTGGGACAGCAGGCTGGAAACACCATATATTTT.

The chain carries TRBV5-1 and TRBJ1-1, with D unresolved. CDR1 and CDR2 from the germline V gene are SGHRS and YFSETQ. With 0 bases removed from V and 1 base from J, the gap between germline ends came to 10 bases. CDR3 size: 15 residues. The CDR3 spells CASSLAVTGNTEAFF. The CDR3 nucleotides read TGCGCCAGCAGCTTGGCCGTTACTGGGAACACTGAAGCTTTCTTT.

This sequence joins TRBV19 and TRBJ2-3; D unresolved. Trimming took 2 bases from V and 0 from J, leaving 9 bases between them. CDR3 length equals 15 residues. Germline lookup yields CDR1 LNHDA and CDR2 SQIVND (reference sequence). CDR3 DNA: TGTGCCAGTAGTATAAAGCAGGCTAGCACAGATACGCAGTATTTT. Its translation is CASSIKQASTDTQYF.

The CDR3 nucleotides are TGCGCCAGCAGCTTCGACAGGGTTGACAATGAGCAGTTCTTC. It is translated as CASSFDRVDNEQFF. The chain joins TRBV5-1 to TRBJ2-1; 7 bases map to TRBD1. The V gene end was trimmed by 2 bases and the J gene end by 5 bases; junction bases not matched to a gene: 4. This CDR3 is built from 14 residues. Germline CDR1 and CDR2: SGHRS and YFSETQ.

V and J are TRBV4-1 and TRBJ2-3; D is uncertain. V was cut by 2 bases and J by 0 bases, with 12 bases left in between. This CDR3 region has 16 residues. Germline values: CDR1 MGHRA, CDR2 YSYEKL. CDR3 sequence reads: CASSQSWHTSTDTQYF. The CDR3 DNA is TGCGCCAGCAGCCAATCTTGGCACACAAGCACAGATACGCAGTATTTT.

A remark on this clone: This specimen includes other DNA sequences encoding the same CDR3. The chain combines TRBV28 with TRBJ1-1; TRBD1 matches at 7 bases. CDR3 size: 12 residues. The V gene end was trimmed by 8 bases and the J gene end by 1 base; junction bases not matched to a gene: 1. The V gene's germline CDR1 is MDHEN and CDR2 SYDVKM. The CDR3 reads CASRDRNTEAFF. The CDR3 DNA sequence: TGTGCCAGCCGGGACAGGAACACTGAAGCTTTCTTT.

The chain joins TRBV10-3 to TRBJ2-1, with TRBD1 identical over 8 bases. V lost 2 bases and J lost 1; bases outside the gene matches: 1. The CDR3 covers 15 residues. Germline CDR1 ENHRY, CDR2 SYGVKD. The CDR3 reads CAISEGQGSYNEQFF. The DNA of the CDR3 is TGTGCCATCAGTGAGGGACAGGGTTCCTACAATGAGCAGTTCTTC.

The CDR3 region is CASSQGLAGDSETQYF. The DNA for the CDR3 is TGTGCCAGCAGCCAAGGTTTAGCGGGAGACAGCGAGACCCAGTACTTC. The chain has TRBV4-2 and TRBJ2-5; TRBD2 aligns across 9 bases. Trimming at V came to 1 base and at J to 5 bases, leaving 8 bases not matched to a gene. Germline CDR1 is LGHNA and CDR2 is YNFKEQ. The CDR3 has 16 residues.

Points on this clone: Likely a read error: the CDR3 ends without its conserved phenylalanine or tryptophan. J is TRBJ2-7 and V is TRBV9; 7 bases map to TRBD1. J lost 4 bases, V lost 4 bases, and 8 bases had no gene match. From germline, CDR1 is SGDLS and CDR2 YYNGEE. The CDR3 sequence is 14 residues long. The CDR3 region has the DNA TGTGCCAGCAGCCCTCCGGACAGGACTTACGAGCAGTACCTC. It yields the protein CASSPPDRTYEQYL.

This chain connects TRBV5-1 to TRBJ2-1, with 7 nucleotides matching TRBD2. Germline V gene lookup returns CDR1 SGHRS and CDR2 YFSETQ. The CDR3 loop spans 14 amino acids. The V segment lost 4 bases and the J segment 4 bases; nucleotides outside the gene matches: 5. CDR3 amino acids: CASSITSAYNEQFF. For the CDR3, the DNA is TGCGCCAGCAGCATCACTAGCGCTTACAATGAGCAGTTCTTC.

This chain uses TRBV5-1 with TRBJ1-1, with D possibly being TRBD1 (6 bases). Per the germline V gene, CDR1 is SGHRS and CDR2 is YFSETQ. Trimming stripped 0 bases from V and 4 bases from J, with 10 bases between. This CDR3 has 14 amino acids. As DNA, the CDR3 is TGCGCCAGCAGCTTGGCAGCAGGGGCCACTGAAGCTTTCTTT. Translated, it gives CASSLAAGATEAFF.